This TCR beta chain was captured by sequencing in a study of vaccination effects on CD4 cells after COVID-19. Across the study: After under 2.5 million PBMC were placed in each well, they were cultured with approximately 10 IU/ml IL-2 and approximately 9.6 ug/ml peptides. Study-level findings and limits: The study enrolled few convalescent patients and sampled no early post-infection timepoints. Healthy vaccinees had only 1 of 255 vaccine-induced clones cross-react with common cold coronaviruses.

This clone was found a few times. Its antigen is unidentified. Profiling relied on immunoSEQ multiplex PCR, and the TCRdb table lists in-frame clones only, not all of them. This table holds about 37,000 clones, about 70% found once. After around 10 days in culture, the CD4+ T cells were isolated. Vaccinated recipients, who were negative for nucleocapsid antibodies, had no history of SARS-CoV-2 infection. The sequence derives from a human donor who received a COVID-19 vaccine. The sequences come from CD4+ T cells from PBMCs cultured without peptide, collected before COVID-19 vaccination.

In nucleotides, the CDR3 is TGTGCCACCAGTGATGTTACAGAGAGCGGCACCGGGGAGCTGTTTTTT. Translated, it gives CATSDVTESGTGELFF. V gene TRBV24-1 combines with J gene TRBJ2-2, with D possibly matching TRBD2 (5 bases). This CDR3 has 16 residues. Trimming removed 3 bases from V and 4 bases from J, with 14 bases in between. The germline CDR1 and CDR2 sequences are KGHDR and SFDVKD.